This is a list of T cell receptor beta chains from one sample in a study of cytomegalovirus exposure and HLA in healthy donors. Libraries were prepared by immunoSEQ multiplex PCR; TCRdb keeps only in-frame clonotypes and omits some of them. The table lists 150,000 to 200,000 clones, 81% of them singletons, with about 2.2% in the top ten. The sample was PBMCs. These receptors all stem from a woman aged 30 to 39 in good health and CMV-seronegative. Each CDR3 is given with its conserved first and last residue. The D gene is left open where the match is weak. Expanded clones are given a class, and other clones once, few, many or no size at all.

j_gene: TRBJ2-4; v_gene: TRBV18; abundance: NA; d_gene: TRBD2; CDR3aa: CASSPLAGYYESKNIQYF; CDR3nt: TGTGCCAGCTCACCACTAGCGGGGTACTACGAGAGCAAAAACATTCAGTACTTC
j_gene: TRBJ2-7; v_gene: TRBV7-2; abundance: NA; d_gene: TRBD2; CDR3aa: CASTQPGGSYEQYF; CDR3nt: TGTGCCAGCACGCAACCGGGAGGGTCCTACGAGCAGTACTTC
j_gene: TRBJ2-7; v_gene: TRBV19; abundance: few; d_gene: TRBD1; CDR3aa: CASSVGQGAGEQYF; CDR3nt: TGTGCCAGTAGTGTGGGACAGGGGGCTGGCGAGCAGTACTTC
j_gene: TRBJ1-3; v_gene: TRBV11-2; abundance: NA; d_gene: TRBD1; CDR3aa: CASSLGNRGRGNTIYF; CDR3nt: TGTGCCAGCAGCTTAGGCAACAGGGGGCGAGGGAACACCATATATTTT
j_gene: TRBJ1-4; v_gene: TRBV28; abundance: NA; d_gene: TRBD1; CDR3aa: CASKTGGANEKLFF; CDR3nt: TGTGCCAGCAAAACAGGGGGCGCAAATGAAAAACTGTTTTTT
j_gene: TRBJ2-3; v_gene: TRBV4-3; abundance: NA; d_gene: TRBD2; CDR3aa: CASSQGSSGSTDTQYF; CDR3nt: TGCGCCAGCAGCCAAGGCTCTAGCGGGAGTACGGATACGCAGTATTTT
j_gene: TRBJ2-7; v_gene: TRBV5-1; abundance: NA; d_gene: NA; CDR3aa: CASSLEGGTLSYEQYF; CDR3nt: TGCGCCAGCAGCTTGGAAGGCGGGACTCTCTCCTACGAGCAGTACTTC
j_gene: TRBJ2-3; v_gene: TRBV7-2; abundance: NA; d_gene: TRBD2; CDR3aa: CASSLTGLATDTQYF; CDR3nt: TGTGCCAGCAGCCTAACCGGACTAGCGACAGATACGCAGTATTTT
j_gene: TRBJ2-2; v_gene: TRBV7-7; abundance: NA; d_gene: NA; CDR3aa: CASSSSPSPGSGLFF; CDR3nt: TGTGCTAGCAGCTCCTCCCCAAGTCCAGGGTCTGGGCTGTTTTTT
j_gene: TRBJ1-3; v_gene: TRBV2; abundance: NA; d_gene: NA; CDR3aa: CASNINSGNTIYF; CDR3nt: TGTGCCAGCAATATTAACTCTGGAAACACCATATATTTT
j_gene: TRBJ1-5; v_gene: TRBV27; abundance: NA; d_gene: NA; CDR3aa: CASSPSRGSGNQPQHF; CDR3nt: TGTGCCAGCAGTCCATCAAGGGGGTCCGGCAATCAGCCCCAGCATTTT
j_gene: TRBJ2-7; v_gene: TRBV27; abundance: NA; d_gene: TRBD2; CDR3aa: CASSAPSGSRYEQYF; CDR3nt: TGTGCCAGCAGTGCCCCTAGCGGGAGCAGGTACGAGCAGTACTTC
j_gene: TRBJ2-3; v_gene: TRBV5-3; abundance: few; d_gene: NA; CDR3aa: CARSLRGRGRTDTQYF; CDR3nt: TGTGCCAGAAGCTTGAGGGGGCGGGGCCGCACAGATACGCAGTATTTT
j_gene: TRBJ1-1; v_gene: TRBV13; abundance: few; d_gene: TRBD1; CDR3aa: CASSPETGDGTEAFF; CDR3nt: TGTGCCAGCAGCCCTGAGACAGGGGATGGGACTGAAGCTTTCTTT
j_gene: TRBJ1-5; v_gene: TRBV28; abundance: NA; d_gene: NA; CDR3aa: CASRDKYSNQPQHF; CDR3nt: TGTGCCAGCAGAGACAAATATAGCAATCAGCCCCAGCATTTT
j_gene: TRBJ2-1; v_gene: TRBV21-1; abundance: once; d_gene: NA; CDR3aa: CASKGTVDYNEQFF; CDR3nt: TGTGCCAGCAAGGGGACAGTAGACTACAATGAGCAGTTCTTC
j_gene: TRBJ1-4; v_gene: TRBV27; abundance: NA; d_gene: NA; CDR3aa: CASSLSGPGPEKLFF; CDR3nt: TGTGCCAGCAGTTTATCAGGCCCGGGTCCTGAAAAACTGTTTTTT
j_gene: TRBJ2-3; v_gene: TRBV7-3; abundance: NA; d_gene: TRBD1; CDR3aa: CASSPLPRQGASTDTQYF; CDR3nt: TGTGCCAGCAGCCCCCTCCCCCGCCAGGGGGCGAGCACAGATACGCAGTATTTT
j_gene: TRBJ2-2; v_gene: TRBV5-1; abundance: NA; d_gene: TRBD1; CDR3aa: CASSLAQGYGELFF; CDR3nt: TGCGCCAGCAGCTTGGCACAGGGGTACGGGGAGCTGTTTTTT
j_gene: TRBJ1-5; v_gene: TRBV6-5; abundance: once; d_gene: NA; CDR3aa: CASSSGSLGWVQHF; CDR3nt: TGTGCCAGCAGTTCTGGCTCTCTAGGATGGGTCCAGCATTTT
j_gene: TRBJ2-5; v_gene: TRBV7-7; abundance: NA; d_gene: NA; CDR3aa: CASSLGALAGETQYF; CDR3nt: TGTGCTAGCAGCTTAGGGGCCCTAGCCGGAGAGACCCAGTACTTC
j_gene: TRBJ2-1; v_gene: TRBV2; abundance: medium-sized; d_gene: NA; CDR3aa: CASSEGGKNYEQFF; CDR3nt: TGTGCCAGCAGTGAGGGCGGGAAAAACTATGAGCAGTTCTTC
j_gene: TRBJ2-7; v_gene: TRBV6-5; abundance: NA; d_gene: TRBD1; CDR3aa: CASSYSGQGSYEQYF; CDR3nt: TGTGCCAGCAGTTACTCGGGACAGGGCTCCTACGAGCAGTACTTC
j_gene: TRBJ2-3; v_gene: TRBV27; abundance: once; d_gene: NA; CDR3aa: CASRFTGIGGTDTQYF; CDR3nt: TGTGCCAGCAGGTTTACAGGGATAGGGGGCACAGATACGCAGTATTTT
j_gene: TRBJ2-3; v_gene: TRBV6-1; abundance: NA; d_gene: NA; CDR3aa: CASSGSETDTQYF; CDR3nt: TGTGCCAGCAGTGGGTCCGAGACAGATACGCAGTATTTT
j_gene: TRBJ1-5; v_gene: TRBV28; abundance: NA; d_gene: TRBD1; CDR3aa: CASRPDRAQPQHF; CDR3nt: TGTGCCAGCAGACCCGACAGGGCTCAGCCCCAGCATTTT
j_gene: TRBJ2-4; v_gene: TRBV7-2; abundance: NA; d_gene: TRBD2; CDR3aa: CASSLRGGLAGGPWNIQYF; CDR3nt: TGTGCCAGCAGCCTAAGAGGGGGACTAGCGGGGGGGCCATGGAACATTCAGTACTTC
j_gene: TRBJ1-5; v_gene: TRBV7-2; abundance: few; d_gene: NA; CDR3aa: CASSVGQQINQPQHF; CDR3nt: TGTGCCAGCAGCGTTGGACAGCAAATCAATCAGCCCCAGCATTTT
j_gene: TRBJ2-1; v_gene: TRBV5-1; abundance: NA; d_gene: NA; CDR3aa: CASTPRREGSTNEQFF; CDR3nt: TGCGCCAGCACACCCCGAAGGGAAGGGAGTACGAATGAGCAGTTCTTC
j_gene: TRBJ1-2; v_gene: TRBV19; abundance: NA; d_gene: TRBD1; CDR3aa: CASRQGENYGYTF; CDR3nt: TGTGCCAGTAGACAGGGGGAGAACTATGGCTACACCTTC
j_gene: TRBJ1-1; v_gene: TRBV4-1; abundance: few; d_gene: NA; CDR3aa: CASSQRETWNRLNTEAFF; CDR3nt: TGCGCCAGCAGCCAACGGGAAACCTGGAACCGACTGAACACTGAAGCTTTCTTT
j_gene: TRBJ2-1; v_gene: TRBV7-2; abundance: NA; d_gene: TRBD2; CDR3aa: CASSLGLGRLAGVNEQFF; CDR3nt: TGTGCCAGCAGCTTAGGACTTGGGAGACTAGCGGGAGTCAATGAGCAGTTCTTC
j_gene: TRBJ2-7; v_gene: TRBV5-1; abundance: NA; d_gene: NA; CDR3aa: CASRVTAGTDSYEQYF; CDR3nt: TGCGCCAGCAGAGTCACCGCCGGGACTGATTCCTACGAGCAGTACTTC
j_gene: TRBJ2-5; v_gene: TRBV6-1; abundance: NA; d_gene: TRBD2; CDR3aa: CASAGLAVQETQYF; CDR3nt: TGTGCCAGCGCGGGACTAGCCGTCCAAGAGACCCAGTACTTC
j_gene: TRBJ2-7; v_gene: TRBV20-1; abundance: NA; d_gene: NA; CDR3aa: CSASAGSEQYF; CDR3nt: TGCAGTGCTAGCGCCGGGAGCGAGCAGTACTTC
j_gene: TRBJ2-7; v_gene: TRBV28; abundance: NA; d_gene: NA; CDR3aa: CASRDKYEQYF; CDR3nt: TGTGCCAGCCGGGATAAATACGAGCAGTACTTC
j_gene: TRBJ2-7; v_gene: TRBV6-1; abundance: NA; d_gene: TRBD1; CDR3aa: CASSPGQGVSEQYF; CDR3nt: TGTGCCAGCAGTCCGGGACAGGGGGTCTCCGAGCAGTACTTC
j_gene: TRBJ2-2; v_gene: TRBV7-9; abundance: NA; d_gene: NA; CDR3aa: CASSRDSPNTGELFF; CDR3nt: TGTGCCAGCAGCCGAGACAGCCCGAACACCGGGGAGCTGTTTTTT
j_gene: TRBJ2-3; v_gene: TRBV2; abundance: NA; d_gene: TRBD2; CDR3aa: CASRSLGLATPSTDTQYF; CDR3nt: TGTGCCAGCAGATCATTAGGACTAGCGACCCCCAGCACAGATACGCAGTATTTT
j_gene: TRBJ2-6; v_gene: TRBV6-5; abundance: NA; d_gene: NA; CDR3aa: CASSLDSTGTNVLTF; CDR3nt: TGTGCCAGCAGCCTCGACAGCACAGGGACCAACGTCCTGACTTTC
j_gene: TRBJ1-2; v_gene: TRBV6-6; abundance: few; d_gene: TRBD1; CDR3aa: CASSYLGQGYGYTF; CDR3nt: TGTGCCAGCAGTTACTTAGGACAGGGCTATGGCTACACCTTC
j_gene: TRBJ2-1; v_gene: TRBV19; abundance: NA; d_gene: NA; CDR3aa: CASTGYNEQFF; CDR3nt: TGTGCCAGTACAGGGTACAATGAGCAGTTCTTC
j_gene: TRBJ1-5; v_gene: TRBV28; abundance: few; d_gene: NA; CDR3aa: CASSLGGFSNQPQHF; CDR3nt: TGTGCCAGCAGTTTGGGGGGTTTTAGCAATCAGCCCCAGCATTTT
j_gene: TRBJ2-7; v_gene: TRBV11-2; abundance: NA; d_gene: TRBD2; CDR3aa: CASSLEGVGTSGRYGEQYF; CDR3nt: TGTGCCAGCAGCTTAGAAGGGGTGGGGACTAGCGGGAGGTATGGCGAGCAGTACTTC
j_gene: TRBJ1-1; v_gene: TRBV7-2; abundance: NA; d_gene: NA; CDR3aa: CASSTQQNTEAFF; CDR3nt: TGTGCCAGCAGCACACAGCAGAACACTGAAGCTTTCTTT
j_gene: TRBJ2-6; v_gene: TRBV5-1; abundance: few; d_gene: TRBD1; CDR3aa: CASSLDPTGSGANVLTF; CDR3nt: TGCGCCAGCAGCTTGGACCCGACAGGGTCTGGGGCCAACGTCCTGACTTTC
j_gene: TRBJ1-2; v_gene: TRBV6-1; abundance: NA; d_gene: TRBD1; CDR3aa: CASSEGDRGNGYTF; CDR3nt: TGTGCCAGCAGTGAAGGTGACAGGGGCAATGGCTACACCTTC
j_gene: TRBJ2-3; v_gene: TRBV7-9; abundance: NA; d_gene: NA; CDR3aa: CSSSLISGGLSDTQYF; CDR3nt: TGTTCCAGCAGCTTAATTTCAGGGGGGCTCTCAGATACGCAGTATTTT
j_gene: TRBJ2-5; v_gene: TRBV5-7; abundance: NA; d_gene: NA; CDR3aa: CASSLGRDQETQYF; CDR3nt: TGTGCCAGCAGCTTGGGTCGCGACCAAGAGACCCAGTACTTC
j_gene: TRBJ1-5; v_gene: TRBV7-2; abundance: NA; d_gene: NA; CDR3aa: CASSLEGRVSNQPQHF; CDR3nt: TGTGCCAGCAGCTTAGAGGGCAGGGTAAGCAATCAGCCCCAGCATTTT
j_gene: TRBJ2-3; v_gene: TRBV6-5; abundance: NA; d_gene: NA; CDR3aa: CASSYERVGDTQYF; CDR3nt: TGTGCCAGCAGTTACGAGAGGGTTGGAGATACGCAGTATTTT
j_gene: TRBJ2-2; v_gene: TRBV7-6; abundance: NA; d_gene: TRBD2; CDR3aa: CASSLGTSENTGELFF; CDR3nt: TGTGCCAGCAGCTTAGGGACTAGCGAGAACACCGGGGAGCTGTTTTTT
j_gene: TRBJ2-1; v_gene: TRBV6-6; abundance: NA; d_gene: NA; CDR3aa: CASRDQGYNEQFF; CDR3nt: TGTGCCAGCAGAGACCAGGGGTACAATGAGCAGTTCTTC
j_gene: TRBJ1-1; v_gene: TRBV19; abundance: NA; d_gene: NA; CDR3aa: CASIDRNTEAFF; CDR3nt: TGTGCCAGTATCGACAGGAACACTGAAGCTTTCTTT
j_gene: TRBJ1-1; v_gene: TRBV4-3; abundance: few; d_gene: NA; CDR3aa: CASSQERLLEAFF; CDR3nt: TGCGCCAGCAGCCAAGAGCGGCTACTTGAAGCTTTCTTT